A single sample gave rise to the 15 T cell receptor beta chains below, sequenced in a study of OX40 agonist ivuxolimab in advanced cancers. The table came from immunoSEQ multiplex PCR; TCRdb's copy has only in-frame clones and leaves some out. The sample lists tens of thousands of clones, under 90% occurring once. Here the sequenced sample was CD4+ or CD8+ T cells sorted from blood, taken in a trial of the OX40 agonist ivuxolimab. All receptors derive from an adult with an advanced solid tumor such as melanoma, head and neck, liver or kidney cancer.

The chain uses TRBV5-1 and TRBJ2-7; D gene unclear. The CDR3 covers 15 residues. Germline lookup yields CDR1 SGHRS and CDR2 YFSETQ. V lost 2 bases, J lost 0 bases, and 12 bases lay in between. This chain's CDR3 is CASSLRLASSYEQYF. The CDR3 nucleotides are TGCGCCAGCAGCTTACGACTGGCGAGCTCCTACGAGCAGTACTTC.

In nucleotides, the CDR3 is TGTGCCTGGGCCCCGGAATTTACCGAGCAGTACTTC. It specifies CAWAPEFTEQYF. The chain couples TRBV30 to TRBJ2-7; D ambiguous. The CDR3 is 12 amino acids. V was trimmed by 5 bases and J by 6 bases, leaving 14 bases between them. Germline assignment: CDR1 GTSNPN and CDR2 SVGIG (reference sequence).

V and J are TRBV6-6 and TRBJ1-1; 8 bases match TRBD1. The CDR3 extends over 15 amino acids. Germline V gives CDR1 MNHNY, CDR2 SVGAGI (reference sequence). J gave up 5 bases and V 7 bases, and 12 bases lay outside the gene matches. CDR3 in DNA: TGTGCCAGCAACCCGGGACAGGTGAGGGTGACTGAAGCTTTCTTT. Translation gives CASNPGQVRVTEAFF.

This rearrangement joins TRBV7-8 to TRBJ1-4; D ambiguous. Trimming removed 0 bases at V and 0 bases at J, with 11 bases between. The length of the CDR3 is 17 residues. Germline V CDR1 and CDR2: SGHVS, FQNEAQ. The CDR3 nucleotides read TGTGCCAGCAGCTTAGCGGGAGGGAGGCCAACTAATGAAAAACTGTTTTTT. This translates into CASSLAGGRPTNEKLFF.

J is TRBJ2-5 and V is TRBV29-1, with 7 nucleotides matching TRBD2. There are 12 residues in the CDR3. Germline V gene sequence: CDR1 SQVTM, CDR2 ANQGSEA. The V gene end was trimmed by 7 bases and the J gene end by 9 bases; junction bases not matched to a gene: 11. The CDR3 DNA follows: TGCAGCGCTCTCGGGGGGTCAACGGCCCAGTACTTC. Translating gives CSALGGSTAQYF.

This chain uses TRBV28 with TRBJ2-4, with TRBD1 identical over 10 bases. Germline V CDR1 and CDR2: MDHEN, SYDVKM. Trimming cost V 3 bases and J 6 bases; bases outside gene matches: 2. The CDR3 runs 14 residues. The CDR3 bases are TGTGCCAGCAGTTTCGGGACAGGGGTAAACATTCAGTACTTC. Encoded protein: CASSFGTGVNIQYF.

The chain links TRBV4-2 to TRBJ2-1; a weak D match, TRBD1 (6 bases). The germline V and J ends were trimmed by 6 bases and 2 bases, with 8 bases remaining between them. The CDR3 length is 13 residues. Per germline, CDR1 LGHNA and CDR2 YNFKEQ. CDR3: CASRTGTYNEQFF. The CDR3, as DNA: TGTGCCAGCAGGACAGGAACCTACAATGAGCAGTTCTTC.

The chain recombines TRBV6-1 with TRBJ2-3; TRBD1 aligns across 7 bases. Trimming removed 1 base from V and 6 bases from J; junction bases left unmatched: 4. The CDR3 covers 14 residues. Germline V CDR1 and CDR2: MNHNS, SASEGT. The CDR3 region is CASSEVPTGDTQYF. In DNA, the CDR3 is TGTGCCAGCAGTGAAGTACCGACAGGGGATACGCAGTATTTT.

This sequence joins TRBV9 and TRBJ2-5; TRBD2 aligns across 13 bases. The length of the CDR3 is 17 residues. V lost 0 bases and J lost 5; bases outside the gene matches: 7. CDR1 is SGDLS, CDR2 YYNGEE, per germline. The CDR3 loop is CASSVDGLAGVGETQYF. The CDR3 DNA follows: TGTGCCAGCAGCGTAGATGGACTAGCGGGAGTTGGTGAGACCCAGTACTTC. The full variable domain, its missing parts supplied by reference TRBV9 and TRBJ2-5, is DSGVTQTPKHLITATGQRVTLRCSPRSGDLSVYWYQQSLDQGLQFLIQYYNGEERAKGNILERFSAQQFPDLHSELNLSSLELGDSALYFCASSVDGLAGVGETQYFGPGTRLLVL.

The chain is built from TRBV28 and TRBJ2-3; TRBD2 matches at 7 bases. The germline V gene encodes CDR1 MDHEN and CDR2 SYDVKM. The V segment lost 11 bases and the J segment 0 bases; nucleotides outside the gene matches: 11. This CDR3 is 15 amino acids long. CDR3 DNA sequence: TGTGCCTCCACATTGGGGGGGAGTAGCACAGATACGCAGTATTTT. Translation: CASTLGGSSTDTQYF.

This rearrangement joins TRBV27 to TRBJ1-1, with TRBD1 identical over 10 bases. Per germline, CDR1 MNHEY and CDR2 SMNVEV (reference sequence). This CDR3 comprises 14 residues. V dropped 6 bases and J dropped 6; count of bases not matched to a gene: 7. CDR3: CASRLDRGGSEAFF. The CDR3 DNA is TGTGCCAGCAGACTGGACAGGGGGGGGTCTGAAGCTTTCTTT.

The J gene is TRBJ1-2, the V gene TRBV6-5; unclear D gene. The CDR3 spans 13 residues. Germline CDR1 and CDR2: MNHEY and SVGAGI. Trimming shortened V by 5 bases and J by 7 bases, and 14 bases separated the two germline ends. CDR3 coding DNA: TGTGCCAGCAGTAACACACCGCGGGGTGGCTACACCTTC. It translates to CASSNTPRGGYTF.

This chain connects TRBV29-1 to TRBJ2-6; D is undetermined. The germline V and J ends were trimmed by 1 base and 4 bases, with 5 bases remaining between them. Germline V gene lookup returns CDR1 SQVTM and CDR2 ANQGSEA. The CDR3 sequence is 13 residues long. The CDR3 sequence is CSVEGSGANVLTF. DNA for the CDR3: TGCAGCGTTGAAGGGTCCGGGGCCAACGTCCTGACTTTC.

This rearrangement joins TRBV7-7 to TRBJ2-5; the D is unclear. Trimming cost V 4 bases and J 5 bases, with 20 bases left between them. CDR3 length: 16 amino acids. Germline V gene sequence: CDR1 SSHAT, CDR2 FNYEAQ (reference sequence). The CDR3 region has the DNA TGTGCCAGCAGCTCGCTTTCGGAGCCTGGTTGGGAGACCCAGTACTTC. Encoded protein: CASSSLSEPGWETQYF.

The CDR3 loop reads CASSLVNGVRDAYEQYF. CDR3 DNA: TGTGCCAGCAGCTTGGTCAATGGTGTCAGGGATGCGTACGAGCAGTACTTC. This chain joins TRBV5-6 and TRBJ2-7; the D gene is possibly TRBD1 (5 bases). V was pared by 0 bases and J by 4 bases, with 20 bases between. The CDR3 contains 17 residues. CDR1 and CDR2 from the germline V gene are SGHDT and YYEEEE.